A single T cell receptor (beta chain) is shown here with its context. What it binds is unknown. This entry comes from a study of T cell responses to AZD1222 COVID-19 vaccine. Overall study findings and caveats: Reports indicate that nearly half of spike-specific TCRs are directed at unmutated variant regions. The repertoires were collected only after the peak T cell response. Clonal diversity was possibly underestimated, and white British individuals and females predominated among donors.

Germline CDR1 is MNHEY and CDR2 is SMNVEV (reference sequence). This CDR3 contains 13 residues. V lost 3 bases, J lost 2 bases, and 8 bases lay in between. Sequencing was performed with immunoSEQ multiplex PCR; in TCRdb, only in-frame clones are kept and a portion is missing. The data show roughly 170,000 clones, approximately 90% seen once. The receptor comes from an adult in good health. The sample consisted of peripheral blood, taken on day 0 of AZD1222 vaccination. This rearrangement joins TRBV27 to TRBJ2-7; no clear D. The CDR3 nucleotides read TGTGCCAGCAGTTTCACAAACCCCTACGAGCAGTACTTC. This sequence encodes CASSFTNPYEQYF.